The clone carrying this TCR beta chain was seen more than once but under ten times. As yet, its antigen is unknown. The ends were cut back, 1 base at V and 5 bases at J, with 3 bases in the middle. Germline V gene sequence: CDR1 SEHNR, CDR2 FQNEAQ (reference sequence). The CDR3 sequence is 12 residues long. This entry is derived from a study of somatic mutations in cytotoxic T cells in rheumatoid arthritis. Study summary: Selected T-cell populations stained with V beta antibodies were isolated by flow sorting to nearly 100% purity; these included V beta1+ cells subjected to TCRB sequencing.

Whole-study results and caveats: The largest CD8+ clone made up over 20% of CD8+ cells in about an eighth of the 65 patients.

Some clones are missing from TCRdb's copy, which holds only in-frame ones; the method was immunoSEQ multiplex PCR. The table lists more than 15,000 clones, around 79% of them singletons, with approximately 9.1% in the top ten. The chain carries TRBV7-9 and TRBJ1-5; D is undetermined. This TCR derives from an adult with rheumatoid arthritis. Sequences were obtained from CD8+ T cells sorted from blood. The CDR3: CASSLGDQPQHF. The CDR3 coding sequence is TGTGCCAGCAGCTTAGGTGATCAGCCCCAGCATTTT.